This T cell receptor beta chain was documented in a study of identical twins. Findings of the study overall: Low generation probability was overrepresented in out-of-frame alpha sequences shared by twins. Whereas memory repertoires showed no such difference, abundant cord blood beta clonotypes carried fewer insertions. In zero-insertion analyses, partial confounding could arise from invariant MAIT and iNKT cells.

TCRdb ran MiXCR on the 5' RACE reads and lists one entry per CDR3 protein. The sample shows some 500,000 distinct CDR3 sequences, more than 9% of them seen only once. V dropped 4 bases and J dropped 13 bases, with 14 bases sitting between them. There are 11 residues in the CDR3. The germline CDR1 and CDR2 sequences are SEHNR and FQNEAQ (reference sequence). Of note for this clonotype: Its specificity is unknown.

These data were likewise used in another study, on yellow fever vaccine responses in identical twins.

The sequenced material came from PBMCs. The rearrangement uses TRBV7-9 and TRBJ2-7; D tentatively reads TRBD1 or TRBD2 (6 bases each). The source of this sequence is a young woman in good health. CDR3 sequence reads: CASSSRDNYYF. The CDR3 coding sequence is TGTGCCAGCAGCTCGCGGGACAATTATTACTTC.